These T cell receptor beta chains were read from a single sample in a study of blood T cells in healthy people across ages. TCRdb passed the 5' RACE reads through MiXCR, listing each CDR3 protein once. The sample consists of over a million distinct CDR3 sequences, 42% of them appearing once. The sample taken for sequencing was blood. The receptors were sampled from a woman between 18 and 29 years old in good health. CDR3s include the opening cysteine and the closing phenylalanine or tryptophan. Fields, in order: clone size, D gene, CDR3 length, V gene, J gene, CDR3 protein, CDR3 DNA. The D gene is left open where the match is weak. Some rows mark clone size as missing; the rest say once, few, many or name a class of expanded clone.

clone size: few; D gene: NA; CDR3 length: 15; V gene: TRBV10-2; J gene: TRBJ1-1; CDR3 protein: CASSTWLVVNTEAFF; CDR3 DNA: TGCGCCAGCAGTACGTGGTTGGTGGTCAACACTGAAGCTTTCTTT
clone size: few; D gene: NA; CDR3 length: 14; V gene: TRBV2; J gene: TRBJ2-5; CDR3 protein: CASTYHIASETQYF; CDR3 DNA: TGTGCCAGCACCTACCACATAGCTTCAGAGACCCAGTACTTC
clone size: NA; D gene: NA; CDR3 length: 17; V gene: TRBV7-9; J gene: TRBJ1-1; CDR3 protein: CASSLSWGGPLSTEAFF; CDR3 DNA: TGTGCCAGCAGCTTAAGCTGGGGGGGCCCCCTAAGCACTGAAGCTTTCTTT
clone size: once; D gene: NA; CDR3 length: 14; V gene: TRBV6-6; J gene: TRBJ2-3; CDR3 protein: CASNKRTGTDTQYF; CDR3 DNA: TGTGCCAGCAACAAGCGGACAGGCACAGATACGCAGTATTTT
clone size: NA; D gene: NA; CDR3 length: 15; V gene: TRBV20-1; J gene: TRBJ2-5; CDR3 protein: CSASPMTGSLETQYF; CDR3 DNA: TGCAGTGCTAGCCCTATGACAGGCTCCTTAGAGACCCAGTACTTC
clone size: few; D gene: NA; CDR3 length: 14; V gene: TRBV6-5; J gene: TRBJ2-1; CDR3 protein: CASSIGPGPNEQFF; CDR3 DNA: TGTGCCAGCAGTATCGGACCGGGGCCGAATGAGCAGTTCTTC
clone size: NA; D gene: TRBD2; CDR3 length: 14; V gene: TRBV20-1; J gene: TRBJ2-3; CDR3 protein: CSARVSGNADTQYF; CDR3 DNA: TGCAGTGCTAGAGTTAGCGGGAATGCAGATACGCAGTATTTT
clone size: NA; D gene: NA; CDR3 length: 15; V gene: TRBV12-3/TRBV12-4; J gene: TRBJ1-1; CDR3 protein: CASSLVAGQFAEAFF; CDR3 DNA: TGTGCCAGCAGTTTAGTAGCAGGGCAATTCGCTGAAGCTTTCTTT
clone size: NA; D gene: NA; CDR3 length: 16; V gene: TRBV28; J gene: TRBJ2-3; CDR3 protein: CASSYQLANITDTQYF; CDR3 DNA: TGTGCCAGCAGTTATCAACTAGCTAACATTACAGATACGCAGTATTTT
clone size: NA; D gene: TRBD1; CDR3 length: 15; V gene: TRBV29-1; J gene: TRBJ2-7; CDR3 protein: CSGGTGKTSYNEQYF; CDR3 DNA: TGCAGCGGTGGGACAGGGAAAACCTCCTACAATGAGCAGTACTTC
clone size: NA; D gene: NA; CDR3 length: 15; V gene: TRBV28; J gene: TRBJ2-7; CDR3 protein: CASSGETDPGYEQYF; CDR3 DNA: TGTGCCAGCAGTGGGGAGACGGACCCCGGCTACGAGCAGTACTTC
clone size: few; D gene: TRBD2; CDR3 length: 16; V gene: TRBV3-1; J gene: TRBJ2-1; CDR3 protein: CASSPISGGDYNEQFF; CDR3 DNA: TGTGCCAGCAGCCCGATTAGCGGGGGGGACTACAATGAGCAGTTCTTC
clone size: NA; D gene: NA; CDR3 length: 17; V gene: TRBV2; J gene: TRBJ2-6; CDR3 protein: CASFGGGESFGANVLTF; CDR3 DNA: TGTGCCAGCTTCGGTGGGGGCGAGAGTTTTGGGGCCAACGTCCTGACTTTC
clone size: few; D gene: NA; CDR3 length: 13; V gene: TRBV10-3; J gene: TRBJ2-1; CDR3 protein: CAITTDSYNEQFF; CDR3 DNA: TGTGCCATCACTACCGACAGTTACAATGAGCAGTTCTTC
clone size: once; D gene: NA; CDR3 length: 14; V gene: TRBV7-2; J gene: TRBJ2-4; CDR3 protein: CASSNRAKKSIQYF; CDR3 DNA: TGTGCCAGCAGCAACCGGGCCAAAAAAAGCATTCAGTACTTC
clone size: few; D gene: NA; CDR3 length: 14; V gene: TRBV11-3; J gene: TRBJ2-6; CDR3 protein: CASSEGAGANVLTF; CDR3 DNA: TGTGCCAGCAGCGAGGGGGCTGGGGCCAACGTCCTGACTTTC
clone size: NA; D gene: TRBD1; CDR3 length: 16; V gene: TRBV18; J gene: TRBJ2-3; CDR3 protein: CASSPQGAHSTDTQYF; CDR3 DNA: TGTGCCAGCTCACCCCAGGGGGCGCACAGCACAGATACGCAGTATTTT
clone size: NA; D gene: TRBD1; CDR3 length: 18; V gene: TRBV9; J gene: TRBJ1-6; CDR3 protein: CASSVDQGQGASNSPLHF; CDR3 DNA: TGTGCCAGCAGCGTTGATCAGGGACAGGGGGCTTCAAATTCACCCCTCCACTTT
clone size: few; D gene: TRBD1; CDR3 length: 15; V gene: TRBV27; J gene: TRBJ2-5; CDR3 protein: CASSKDRATQETQYF; CDR3 DNA: TGTGCCAGCAGTAAAGACAGGGCGACTCAAGAGACCCAGTACTTC
clone size: few; D gene: NA; CDR3 length: 15; V gene: TRBV7-2; J gene: TRBJ2-7; CDR3 protein: CASSPPLRSSYEQYF; CDR3 DNA: TGTGCCAGCAGCCCCCCACTGCGGAGCTCCTACGAGCAGTACTTC
clone size: few; D gene: NA; CDR3 length: 15; V gene: TRBV20-1; J gene: TRBJ1-1; CDR3 protein: CSAPQQSIKNTEAFF; CDR3 DNA: TGCAGTGCTCCGCAGCAGAGTATAAAGAACACTGAAGCTTTCTTT
clone size: NA; D gene: TRBD1; CDR3 length: 14; V gene: TRBV7-9; J gene: TRBJ1-2; CDR3 protein: CASSFLDRVEGYTF; CDR3 DNA: TGTGCCAGCAGCTTCTTGGACAGGGTGGAAGGCTACACCTTC
clone size: NA; D gene: NA; CDR3 length: 14; V gene: TRBV27; J gene: TRBJ1-1; CDR3 protein: CASRFDRPNTEAFF; CDR3 DNA: TGTGCCAGCAGGTTCGACAGACCGAACACTGAAGCTTTCTTT
clone size: NA; D gene: NA; CDR3 length: 14; V gene: TRBV5-6; J gene: TRBJ2-1; CDR3 protein: CASSLRDSRNEQFF; CDR3 DNA: TGTGCCAGCAGCTTACGAGACAGCCGGAATGAGCAGTTCTTC
clone size: few; D gene: NA; CDR3 length: 13; V gene: TRBV29-1; J gene: TRBJ2-5; CDR3 protein: CSVLIRTEETQYF; CDR3 DNA: TGCAGCGTGCTGATTCGGACAGAAGAGACCCAGTACTTC
clone size: NA; D gene: NA; CDR3 length: 15; V gene: TRBV7-9; J gene: TRBJ2-3; CDR3 protein: CASSLGQVSTDTQYF; CDR3 DNA: TGTGCCAGCAGCTTAGGACAGGTCTCCACAGATACGCAGTATTTT
clone size: NA; D gene: TRBD2; CDR3 length: 16; V gene: TRBV28; J gene: TRBJ2-3; CDR3 protein: CASSSALAGLTDTLYF; CDR3 DNA: TGTGCCAGCAGCTCGGCCCTAGCGGGACTCACAGATACGCTGTATTTT
clone size: NA; D gene: NA; CDR3 length: 15; V gene: TRBV25-1; J gene: TRBJ1-6; CDR3 protein: CASSEGETYNSPLHF; CDR3 DNA: TGTGCCAGCAGTGAGGGAGAGACCTATAATTCACCCCTCCACTTT
clone size: few; D gene: TRBD1; CDR3 length: 17; V gene: TRBV24-1; J gene: TRBJ2-3; CDR3 protein: CATSEGTGGASTDTQYF; CDR3 DNA: TGTGCCACCAGTGAAGGGACAGGGGGCGCGAGCACAGATACGCAGTATTTT
clone size: NA; D gene: NA; CDR3 length: 14; V gene: TRBV20-1; J gene: TRBJ2-5; CDR3 protein: CSASSGDGRETQYF; CDR3 DNA: TGCAGTGCTAGTTCGGGGGACGGACGAGAGACCCAGTACTTC
clone size: NA; D gene: NA; CDR3 length: 14; V gene: TRBV5-1; J gene: TRBJ2-3; CDR3 protein: CASRGGGSTDTQYF; CDR3 DNA: TGCGCCAGCAGGGGCGGCGGAAGCACAGATACGCAGTATTTT
clone size: NA; D gene: NA; CDR3 length: 13; V gene: TRBV5-1; J gene: TRBJ1-1; CDR3 protein: CASSPAMNTEAFF; CDR3 DNA: TGTGCCAGCAGCCCGGCAATGAACACTGAAGCTTTCTTT
clone size: NA; D gene: TRBD1; CDR3 length: 17; V gene: TRBV25-1; J gene: TRBJ1-1; CDR3 protein: CASSVGGQGAGNTEAFF; CDR3 DNA: TGTGCCAGCAGTGTCGGGGGACAGGGGGCGGGGAACACTGAAGCTTTCTTT
clone size: NA; D gene: TRBD2; CDR3 length: 16; V gene: TRBV7-8; J gene: TRBJ2-3; CDR3 protein: CASSSLSGRHADTQYF; CDR3 DNA: TGTGCCAGCAGCTCCCTTAGCGGGAGGCACGCAGATACGCAGTATTTT
clone size: NA; D gene: TRBD2; CDR3 length: 14; V gene: TRBV20-1; J gene: TRBJ2-1; CDR3 protein: CSARGLAGDGEQFF; CDR3 DNA: TGCAGTGCTAGAGGATTAGCGGGAGACGGCGAGCAGTTCTTC
clone size: once; D gene: NA; CDR3 length: 15; V gene: TRBV7-9; J gene: TRBJ1-1; CDR3 protein: CASSCIRAGLPEAFF; CDR3 DNA: TGTGCCAGCAGCTGCATCAGGGCGGGATTACCTGAAGCTTTCTTT
clone size: NA; D gene: TRBD2; CDR3 length: 15; V gene: TRBV6-2/TRBV6-3; J gene: TRBJ2-5; CDR3 protein: CASTRAGTGPETQYF; CDR3 DNA: TGTGCCAGCACCCGAGCGGGAACCGGTCCAGAGACCCAGTACTTC
clone size: many; D gene: NA; CDR3 length: 13; V gene: TRBV14; J gene: TRBJ1-1; CDR3 protein: CASSFDRNTEAFF; CDR3 DNA: TGTGCCAGCAGCTTTGACAGGAACACTGAAGCTTTCTTT
clone size: few; D gene: TRBD2; CDR3 length: 14; V gene: TRBV20-1; J gene: TRBJ2-3; CDR3 protein: CSAIAGGWTDTQYF; CDR3 DNA: TGCAGTGCAATAGCGGGAGGCTGGACAGATACGCAGTATTTT
clone size: NA; D gene: NA; CDR3 length: 11; V gene: TRBV6-1; J gene: TRBJ2-4; CDR3 protein: CASRATYIQYF; CDR3 DNA: TGTGCCAGCAGGGCTACGTACATTCAGTACTTC
clone size: few; D gene: NA; CDR3 length: 16; V gene: TRBV27; J gene: TRBJ1-6; CDR3 protein: CASSLVGPPINSPLHF; CDR3 DNA: TGTGCCAGCAGTTTAGTGGGTCCACCAATAAATTCACCCCTCCACTTT
clone size: few; D gene: TRBD1; CDR3 length: 17; V gene: TRBV25-1; J gene: TRBJ1-2; CDR3 protein: CASSENGGQGRSYGYTF; CDR3 DNA: TGTGCCAGCAGTGAAAATGGAGGACAGGGTCGGAGCTATGGCTACACCTTC